This T cell receptor beta chain was recorded in a study of T cell repertoires in cytomegalovirus infection. Worth noting for this clonotype: The antigen is unknown.

One entry per CDR3 protein, called by TCRdb with MiXCR from the reads. The sample contains over 85,000 distinct CDR3 sequences, more than 15% of which appear only once. Overall study findings and caveats: Using cumulative public TCR beta family frequency, the authors identified those who carried CMV together with the relevant HLA. In two of eight donors, the top clonotype was HLA-C-restricted CMV-specific.

The sequenced sample consisted of PBMCs. This receptor was identified in a human donor in good health (CMV status not recorded). Some clones in this sample may be carry-over from other donors' samples.

The CDR3: CASSTRWTGSGYTF. As DNA, the CDR3 is TGTGCCAGCAGTACTAGATGGACAGGGTCTGGCTACACCTTC. This rearrangement joins TRBV12-3 or TRBV12-4 to TRBJ1-2; 8 bases are a match to TRBD1. The CDR3 spans 14 residues. Germline trimming cut 5 bases from V and 7 bases from J; bases unmatched to any gene: 9.